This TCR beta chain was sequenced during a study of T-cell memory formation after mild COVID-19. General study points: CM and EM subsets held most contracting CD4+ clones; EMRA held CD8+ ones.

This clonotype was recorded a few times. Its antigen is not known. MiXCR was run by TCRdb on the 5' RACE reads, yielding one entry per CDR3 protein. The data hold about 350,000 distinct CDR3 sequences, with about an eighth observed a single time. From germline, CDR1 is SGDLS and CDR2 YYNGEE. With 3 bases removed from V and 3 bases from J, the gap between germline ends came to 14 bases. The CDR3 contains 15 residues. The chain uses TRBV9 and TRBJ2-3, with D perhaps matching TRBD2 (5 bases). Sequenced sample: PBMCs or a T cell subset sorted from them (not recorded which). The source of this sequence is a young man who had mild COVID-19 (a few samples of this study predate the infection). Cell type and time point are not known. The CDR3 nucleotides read TGTGCCAGCAGCGGATTTTCCGGGGTTACAGATACGCAGTATTTT. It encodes CASSGFSGVTDTQYF.